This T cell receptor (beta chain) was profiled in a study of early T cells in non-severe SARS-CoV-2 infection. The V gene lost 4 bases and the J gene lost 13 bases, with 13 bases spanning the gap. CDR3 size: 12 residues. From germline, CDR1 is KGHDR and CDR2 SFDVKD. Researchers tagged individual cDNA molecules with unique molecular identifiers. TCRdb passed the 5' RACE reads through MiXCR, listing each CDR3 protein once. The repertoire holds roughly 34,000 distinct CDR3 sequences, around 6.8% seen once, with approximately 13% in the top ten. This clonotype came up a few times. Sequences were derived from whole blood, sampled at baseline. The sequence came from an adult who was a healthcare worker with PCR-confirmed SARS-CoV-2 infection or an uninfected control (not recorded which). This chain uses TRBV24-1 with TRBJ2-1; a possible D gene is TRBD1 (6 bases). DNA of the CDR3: TGTGCCACCAGTGACCTAGGGACAAGCCAGTTCTTC. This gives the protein CATSDLGTSQFF.